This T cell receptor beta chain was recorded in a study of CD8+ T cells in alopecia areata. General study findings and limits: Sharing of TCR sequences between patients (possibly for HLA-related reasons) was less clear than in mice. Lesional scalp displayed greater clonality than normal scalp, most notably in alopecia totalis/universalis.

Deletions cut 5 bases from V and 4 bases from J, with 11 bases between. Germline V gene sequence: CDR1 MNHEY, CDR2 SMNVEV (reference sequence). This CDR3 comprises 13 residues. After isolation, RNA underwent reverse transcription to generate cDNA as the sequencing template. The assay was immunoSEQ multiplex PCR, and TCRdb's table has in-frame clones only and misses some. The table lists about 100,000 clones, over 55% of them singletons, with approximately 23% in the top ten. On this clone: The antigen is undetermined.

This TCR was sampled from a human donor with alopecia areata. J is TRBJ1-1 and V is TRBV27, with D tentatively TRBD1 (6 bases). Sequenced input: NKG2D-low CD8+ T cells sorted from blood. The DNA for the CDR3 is TGTGCCAGCAGTACAGGGCGGGGCACTGAAGCTTTCTTT. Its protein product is CASSTGRGTEAFF.